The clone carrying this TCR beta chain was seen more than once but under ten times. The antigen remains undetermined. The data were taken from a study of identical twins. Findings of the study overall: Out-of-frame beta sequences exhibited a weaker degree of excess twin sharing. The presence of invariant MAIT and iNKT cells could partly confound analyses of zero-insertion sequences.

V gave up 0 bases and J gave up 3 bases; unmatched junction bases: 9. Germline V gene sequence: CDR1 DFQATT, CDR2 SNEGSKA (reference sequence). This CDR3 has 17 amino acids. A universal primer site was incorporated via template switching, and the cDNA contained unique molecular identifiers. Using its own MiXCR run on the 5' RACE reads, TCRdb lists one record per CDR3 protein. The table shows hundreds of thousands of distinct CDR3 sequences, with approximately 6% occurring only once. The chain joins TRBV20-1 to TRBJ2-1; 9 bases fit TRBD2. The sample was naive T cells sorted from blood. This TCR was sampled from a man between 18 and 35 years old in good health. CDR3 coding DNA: TGCAGTGCTAGAGATCCTAGCGGGACTCCTGTCTACAATGAGCAGTTCTTC. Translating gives CSARDPSGTPVYNEQFF.